The T cell receptor (beta chain) under discussion was sequenced for a study of siplizumab effects on memory and regulatory T cells. Overall study: The authors ran mixed lymphocyte reactions in pairs, with siplizumab at approximately 0.99 ug/mL or without drug. Findings and caveats of the study: The authors did not confirm suppressive function in proliferating Tregs from siplizumab cultures. Unstimulated subsets captured only a minor fraction of alloreactive clones.

A word on this clone: Its antigen is as yet unknown.

Responder and stimulator cells in the mixed lymphocyte reaction were cultured together for more than 5 days at 37°C. There are 14 residues in the CDR3. With 7 bases removed from V and 1 base from J, the gap between germline ends came to 14 bases. The germline CDR1 and CDR2 sequences are MNHNY and SVGAGI (reference sequence). The assay was immunoSEQ multiplex PCR, and TCRdb's table has in-frame clones only and misses some. The sample has approximately 13,000 clones; 40% are singletons. The sequencing sample was made of CFSE-low (dividing) CD8+ T cells sorted from an allogeneic mixed lymphocyte reaction. The chain joins TRBV6-6 to TRBJ2-7; D is perhaps TRBD1 or TRBD2 (5 bases each). This TCR was recovered from a human donor in good health; the cells came from an allogeneic mixed lymphocyte reaction. CDR3 protein: CASNERDGSYEQYF. The CDR3, as DNA: TGTGCCAGCAATGAACGGGACGGGTCCTACGAGCAGTACTTC.